This passage covers 14 T cell receptor beta chains from one sample sequenced in a study of cytomegalovirus exposure and HLA in healthy donors. Researchers ran the PCR with 60 Vbeta and 13 Jbeta primers. Produced via immunoSEQ multiplex PCR; TCRdb's table is partial and in-frame only. The data show roughly 130,000 clones, 65% to 90% seen once. Sequencing was performed on PBMCs. The receptors originated from a woman aged 18-29 years in good health and CMV-seropositive.

This rearrangement joins TRBV5-1 to TRBJ1-6, with 7 bases fitting TRBD1. Germline V gene data show CDR1 as SGHRS and CDR2 as YFSETQ. The CDR3 runs to 13 residues. V gave up 0 bases and J gave up 12 bases; unmatched junction bases: 3. CDR3 sequence (DNA): TGCGCCAGCAGCTTGGCCCAGGGGGAACCCCTCCACTTT. It specifies CASSLAQGEPLHF. Looking up the rest from reference TRBV5-1 and TRBJ1-6 gives the full variable domain: KAGVTQTPRYLIKTRGQQVTLSCSPISGHRSVSWYQQTPGQGLQFLFEYFSETQRNKGNFPGRFSGRQFSNSRSEMNVSTLELGDSALYLCASSLAQGEPLHFGNGTRLTVT.

The CDR3 reads CASSFNGARHTF. The CDR3 region has the DNA TGTGCCAGCAGCTTTAATGGGGCAAGGCACACCTTC. The chain joins TRBV5-6 to TRBJ1-2; D might be TRBD1 (5 bases). Trimming took 2 bases from V and 12 from J, leaving 14 bases between them. Looked up from germline, CDR1 is SGHDT and CDR2 is YYEEEE. The CDR3 has 12 amino acids.

The chain couples TRBV6-6 to TRBJ2-3, with 8 nucleotides matching TRBD2. Germline values: CDR1 MNHNY, CDR2 SVGAGI (reference sequence). CDR3 size: 15 residues. V lost 2 bases to trimming and J lost 1 base; unmatched junction nucleotides: 2. CDR3 loop: CASSYRRGGTDTQYF. The CDR3 DNA reads as TGTGCCAGCAGTTACCGGCGGGGGGGCACAGATACGCAGTATTTT.

V gene TRBV5-4 combines with J gene TRBJ1-2, with 9 bases fitting TRBD1. CDR1 is SGHNT and CDR2 is YYREEE in the germline V gene (reference sequence). J gave up 8 bases and V 1 base, and 6 bases lay outside the gene matches. There are 14 residues in the CDR3. The CDR3 sequence: CASSLSGQGGGYTF. The CDR3 coding sequence is TGTGCCAGCAGCTTGTCGGGACAGGGCGGCGGCTACACCTTC.

The chain employs TRBV10-2 and TRBJ2-7; 9 nucleotides align to TRBD2. Germline CDR1 is WSHSY and CDR2 is SAAADI. The CDR3 is 15 residues long. With 5 bases clipped from V and 0 bases from J, the junction kept 5 bases outside the gene matches. The CDR3 is CASSIAGESSYEQYF. As DNA, the CDR3 is TGCGCCAGCAGTATAGCGGGGGAGAGCTCCTACGAGCAGTACTTC.

This chain uses TRBV4-1 with TRBJ1-6, with D uncertain. In germline, CDR1 is MGHRA, CDR2 YSYEKL. Trimming left V 2 bases short and J 9 bases short, with 11 bases between. The CDR3 runs 14 residues. The CDR3 reads CASSQLLSGSPLHF. In nucleotides, the CDR3 is TGCGCCAGCAGCCAACTTCTTAGTGGTTCACCCCTCCACTTT.

The genes are TRBV6-1 and TRBJ2-3; D may be TRBD2 (5 bases). The V gene's germline CDR1 is MNHNS and CDR2 SASEGT. This CDR3 comprises 13 residues. V lost 3 bases to trimming and J lost 6 bases, with 10 bases between them. The CDR3 sequence: CASSDTSLDTQYF. CDR3 in DNA: TGTGCCAGCAGTGATACTAGTCTGGATACGCAGTATTTT.

The chain joins TRBV28 to TRBJ1-6; 9 nucleotides agree with TRBD1. This CDR3 comprises 15 residues. Trimming cost V 6 bases and J 7 bases; bases outside gene matches: 7. The germline V gene has CDR1 MDHEN and CDR2 SYDVKM. CDR3 nucleotide sequence: TGTGCCAGCAGGGGACAGGGAATCCCCAATTCACCCCTCCACTTT. Its translation: CASRGQGIPNSPLHF. Together with reference TRBV28 and TRBJ1-6, the CDR3 gives the full variable domain: DVKVTQSSRYLVKRTGEKVFLECVQDMDHENMFWYRQDPGLGLRLIYFSYDVKMKEKGDIPEGYSVSREKKERFSLILESASTNQTSMYLCASRGQGIPNSPLHFGNGTRLTVT.

This chain joins TRBV6-5 and TRBJ1-4, with TRBD1 identical over 7 bases. The CDR3 sequence is 15 residues long. Trimming took 6 bases from V and 4 from J; bases not matched to a gene: 8. Germline V gene sequence: CDR1 MNHEY, CDR2 SVGAGI. This CDR3 reads CASSRDGQVNEKLFF. The CDR3 DNA is TGTGCCAGCAGCCGCGACGGACAGGTTAATGAAAAACTGTTTTTT.

The chain has TRBV6-1 and TRBJ2-4; D is uncertain. Trimming pared 2 bases from V and 0 bases from J, leaving 5 bases between. The CDR3 consists of 14 residues. Per the germline V gene, CDR1 is MNHNS and CDR2 is SASEGT. The CDR3 region is CASSEPLAKNIQYF. The CDR3 bases are TGTGCCAGCAGTGAACCTTTAGCCAAAAACATTCAGTACTTC.

The rearrangement uses TRBV19 and TRBJ1-1; D gene ambiguous. The CDR3 spans 15 residues. Trimming stripped 5 bases from V and 1 base from J, with 14 bases between. CDR1 and CDR2 from the germline V gene are LNHDA and SQIVND (reference sequence). The CDR3 bases are TGTGCCAGTAGTCCCTGGGGAGCCCAGAACACTGAAGCTTTCTTT. This encodes CASSPWGAQNTEAFF. The full variable domain, completed using reference TRBV19 and TRBJ1-1, is DGGITQSPKYLFRKEGQNVTLSCEQNLNHDAMYWYRQDPGQGLRLIYYSQIVNDFQKGDIAEGYSVSREKKESFPLTVTSAQKNPTAFYLCASSPWGAQNTEAFFGQGTRLTVV.

V and J are TRBV10-2 and TRBJ1-1, with TRBD1 matching over 10 bases. In germline, CDR1 is WSHSY, CDR2 SAAADI. The ends lost 6 bases at V and 5 bases at J; junction bases unmatched: 3. This CDR3 has 13 amino acids. CDR3 amino acids: CASRLDRGTEAFF. The CDR3 bases are TGCGCCAGCAGGCTGGACAGGGGGACTGAAGCTTTCTTT.

In the case of this clone: The sample holds other DNA sequences that translate to the same CDR3. The V and J genes are TRBV13 and TRBJ2-7; 7 bases are shared with TRBD1. Germline CDR1 PRHDT, CDR2 FYEKMQ (reference sequence). The CDR3 consists of 14 residues. Unmatched junction bases numbered 5, after V lost 5 bases and J lost 1 base. CDR3 nucleotides: TGTGCCAGCAGCCACAGGGGTGGTTCCTACGAGCAGTACTTC. It is translated as CASSHRGGSYEQYF.

The rearrangement uses TRBV2 and TRBJ2-5, with 15 bases aligning to TRBD2. V shed 5 bases and J 5 bases; nucleotides not matched to a gene: 6. Looked up from germline, CDR1 is SNHLY and CDR2 is FYNNEI. This CDR3 has 16 residues. The CDR3 reads CASSRTSGGAGETQYF. The CDR3 nucleotides read TGTGCCAGCAGTAGGACTAGCGGGGGGGCCGGCGAGACCCAGTACTTC.